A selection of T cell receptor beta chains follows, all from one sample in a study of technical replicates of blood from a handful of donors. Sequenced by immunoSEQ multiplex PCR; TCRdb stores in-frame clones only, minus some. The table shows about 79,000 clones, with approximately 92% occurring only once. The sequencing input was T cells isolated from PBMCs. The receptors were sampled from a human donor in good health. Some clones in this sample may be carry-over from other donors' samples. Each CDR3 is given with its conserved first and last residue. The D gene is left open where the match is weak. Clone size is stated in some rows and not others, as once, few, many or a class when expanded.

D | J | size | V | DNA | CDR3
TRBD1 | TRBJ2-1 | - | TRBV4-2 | TGTGCCAGCAGCAAGGGACAGGGGGCCTACAATGAGCAGTTCTTC | CASSKGQGAYNEQFF
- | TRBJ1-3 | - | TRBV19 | TGTGCCAGTAGTATAGCACAGGTCTCTGGAAACACCATATATTTT | CASSIAQVSGNTIYF
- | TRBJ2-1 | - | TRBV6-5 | TGTGCCAGCAGTTACTTTATAAACAATGAGCAGTTCTTC | CASSYFINNEQFF
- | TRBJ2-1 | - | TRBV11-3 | TGTGCCAGCAGCCCTAGCTTCAATGAGCAGTTCTTC | CASSPSFNEQFF
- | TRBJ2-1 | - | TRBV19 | TGTGCCAGTAGCCTCAGGGAAGAGCAGTTCTTC | CASSLREEQFF
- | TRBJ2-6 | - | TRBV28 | TGTGCCAGCACCGACCAGGGGACTGGGGCCAACGTCCTGACTTTC | CASTDQGTGANVLTF
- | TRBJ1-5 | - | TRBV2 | TGTGCCAGCAGTCGGCACTACCTACTAGCTGATAAGTTGTGG | CASSRHYLLADKLW
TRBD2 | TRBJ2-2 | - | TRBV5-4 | TGTGCCAGCAGCCTCCGGGCGGGAGTAAGCGGGGAGCTGTTTTTT | CASSLRAGVSGELFF
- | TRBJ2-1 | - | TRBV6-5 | TGTGCCAGCAGTTACTCTGGTGGGAGGGAGCAGTTCTTC | CASSYSGGREQFF
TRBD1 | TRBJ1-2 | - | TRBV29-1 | TGCAGCGCCGACCCCAGGGGACAGGGCTACACCTTC | CSADPRGQGYTF
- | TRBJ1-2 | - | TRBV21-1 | TGTGCCAGCAGCGAAGCTCCAGGGGGCACCTATGGCTACACCTTC | CASSEAPGGTYGYTF
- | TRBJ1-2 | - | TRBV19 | TGTGCCAGTATACAGGGATCCGTGGGCTATGGCTACACCTTC | CASIQGSVGYGYTF
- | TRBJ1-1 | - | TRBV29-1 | TGCAGCGTTGAAGGGCAGGGGGAAGCTTTCTTT | CSVEGQGEAFF
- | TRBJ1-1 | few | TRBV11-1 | TGTGCCAGCAGCTCGACAGGTAACACTGAAGCTTTCTTT | CASSSTGNTEAFF
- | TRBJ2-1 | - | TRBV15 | TGTGCCACCAGCAGAGTCCCTACCCAAGATGAGCAGTTCTTC | CATSRVPTQDEQFF
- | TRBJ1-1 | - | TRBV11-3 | TGTGCCAGCAGCTCCGGGAGTGCGGCCACTGAAGCTTTCTTT | CASSSGSAATEAFF
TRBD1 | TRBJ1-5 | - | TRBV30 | TGTGCCTGGAGTTTGGCAGGGGGTCGGCCCCAGCATTTT | CAWSLAGGRPQHF
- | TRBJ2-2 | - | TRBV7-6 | TGTGCCAGCAGCTTTTTGGGCGGAGGAGGGCACACCGGGGAGCTGTTTTTT | CASSFLGGGGHTGELFF
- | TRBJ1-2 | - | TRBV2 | TGTGCCAGCAGTGACGAGGGAGCCGGCTACACCTTC | CASSDEGAGYTF
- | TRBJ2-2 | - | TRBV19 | TGTGCCAGTAGTATCGGGAGCGCCGGGGAGCTGTTTTTT | CASSIGSAGELFF
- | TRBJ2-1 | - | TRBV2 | TGTGCCAGCGCGACTAACTATGAGCAGTTCTTC | CASATNYEQFF
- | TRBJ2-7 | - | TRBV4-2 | TGTGCCAGCAGCCAAGAGGTCCGGGGGAATGCCTACGAGCAGTACTTC | CASSQEVRGNAYEQYF
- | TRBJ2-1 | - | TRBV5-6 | TGTGCCAGCAGTCCCGGGACTGTGTACAATGAGCAGTTCTTC | CASSPGTVYNEQFF
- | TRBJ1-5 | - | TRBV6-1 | TGTGCCAGCAGCATCAGTCAGCCCCAGCATTTT | CASSISQPQHF
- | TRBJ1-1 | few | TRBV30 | TGTGCCTGGATTCCGTGGAACACTGAAGCTTTCTTT | CAWIPWNTEAFF
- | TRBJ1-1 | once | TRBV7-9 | TGTGCCAGCAGTAGGGTCGGGGAAGAAACTGAAGCTTTCTTT | CASSRVGEETEAFF
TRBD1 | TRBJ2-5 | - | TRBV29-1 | TGCAGCGTTGAACGGACAGGTCCGACCCAGTACTTC | CSVERTGPTQYF
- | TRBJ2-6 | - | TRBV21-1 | TGTGCCAGCAGCAAAGCCAGCCCACAGGGACGGGTCTCTGGGGCCAACGTCCTGACTTTC | CASSKASPQGRVSGANVLTF
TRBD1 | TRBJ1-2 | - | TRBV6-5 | TGTGCCAGCAATACCGGGACAGGGCCTGGAAGCTACACCTTC | CASNTGTGPGSYTF
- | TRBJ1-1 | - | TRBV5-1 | TGCGCCAGCAGCTTATTAGGTGAGGCTCCTCTCTTCACTGAAGCTTTCTTT | CASSLLGEAPLFTEAFF
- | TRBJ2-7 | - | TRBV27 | TGTGCCAGCAGTACGACTCCGCGATACGAGCAGTACTTC | CASSTTPRYEQYF
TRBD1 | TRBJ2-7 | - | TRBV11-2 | TGTGCCAGCAGCCTGGCCGGGACAGGGGTGTCCGAGCAGTACTTC | CASSLAGTGVSEQYF
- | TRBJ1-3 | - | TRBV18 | TGTGCCAGCTCACCATCCGGGTTCTCTGGAAACACCATATATTTT | CASSPSGFSGNTIYF
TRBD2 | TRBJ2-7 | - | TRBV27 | TGTGCCAGCAGTGGGACTAGCGGGTTCCTGGGCGAGCAGTACTTC | CASSGTSGFLGEQYF
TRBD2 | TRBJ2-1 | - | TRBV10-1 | TGCGCCAGCACAGCCGGGACTAGCGGGAGCGGTGAGCAGTTCTTC | CASTAGTSGSGEQFF
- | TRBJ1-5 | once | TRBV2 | TGTGCCAGCAGTGAGGAATTGAGAACAGGGTATCAGCCCCAGCATTTT | CASSEELRTGYQPQHF
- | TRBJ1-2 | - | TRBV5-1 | TGCGCCAGCAGCTTGGGGCCGTGGGGCGCCGACACTAACTATGGCTACACCTTC | CASSLGPWGADTNYGYTF
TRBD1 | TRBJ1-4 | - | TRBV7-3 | TGTGCCAGCAGCTCCGGGACAGGGGGCGTCTTAGCTGAAAAACTGTTTTTT | CASSSGTGGVLAEKLFF
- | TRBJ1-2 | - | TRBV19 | TGTGCCAGTACCGCTGGGAGGGGGGTATTTCTTGGGGGCTACACCTTC | CASTAGRGVFLGGYTF
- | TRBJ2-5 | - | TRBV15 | TGTGCCACCAGGAGTCCCACGGGAGAGCAGTACTTC | CATRSPTGEQYF
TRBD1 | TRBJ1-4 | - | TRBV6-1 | TGTGCCAGCAGTCCAGATGGGCGGTGGACAGGGGTGTTTTTT | CASSPDGRWTGVFF
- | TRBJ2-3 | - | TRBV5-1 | TGCGCCAGCAGCTGGGAGTTCAGCACAGATACGCAGTATTTT | CASSWEFSTDTQYF
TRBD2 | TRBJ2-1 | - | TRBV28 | TGTGCCAGCAGGTCCGGGACTAGCGGGAACTACAATGAGCAGTTCTTC | CASRSGTSGNYNEQFF
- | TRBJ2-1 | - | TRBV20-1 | TGCAGTGCTCTAAGGGAGGTGGTGTTCTTC | CSALREVVFF
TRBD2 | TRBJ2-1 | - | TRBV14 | TGTGCCAGCAGCCACCAAGTAGGCGGGAGGGCCTGGAATGAGCAGTTCTTC | CASSHQVGGRAWNEQFF
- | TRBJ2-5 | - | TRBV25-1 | TGTGCCAGCAGTGAATTCCAGCGGGACCAAGAGACCCAGTACTTC | CASSEFQRDQETQYF